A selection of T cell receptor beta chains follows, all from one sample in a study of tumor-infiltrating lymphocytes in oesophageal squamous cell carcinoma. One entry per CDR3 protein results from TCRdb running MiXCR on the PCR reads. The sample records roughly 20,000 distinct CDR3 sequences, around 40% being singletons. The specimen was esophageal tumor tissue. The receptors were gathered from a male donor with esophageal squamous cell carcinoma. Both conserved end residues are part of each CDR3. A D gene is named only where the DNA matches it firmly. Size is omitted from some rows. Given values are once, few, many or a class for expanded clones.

CDR3aa: CASRGGRGETQYF; CDR3nt: TGTGCCAGCAGGGGGGGGCGCGGAGAGACCCAGTACTTC; d_gene: .; len: 13; v_gene: TRBV25-1; abundance: many; j_gene: TRBJ2-5
CDR3aa: CAIRTGGFNSPLHF; CDR3nt: TGTGCCATCCGAACAGGGGGTTTTAATTCACCCCTCCACTTT; d_gene: TRBD1; len: 14; v_gene: TRBV28; abundance: many; j_gene: TRBJ1-6
CDR3aa: CASSLGVEYF; CDR3nt: TGTGCCAGCAGCTTAGGGGTGGAGTATTTT; d_gene: .; len: 10; v_gene: TRBV7-9; abundance: .; j_gene: TRBJ2-3
CDR3aa: CASSSGLAHEQYF; CDR3nt: TGTGCCAGCAGCTCGGGACTAGCCCACGAGCAGTACTTC; d_gene: TRBD2; len: 13; v_gene: TRBV7-3; abundance: medium-sized; j_gene: TRBJ2-7
CDR3aa: CASRGGGTRGGGSYNEQFF; CDR3nt: TGTGCCAGCAGGGGGGGCGGGACTAGGGGTGGCGGCTCCTACAATGAGCAGTTCTTC; d_gene: TRBD2; len: 19; v_gene: TRBV6-1; abundance: .; j_gene: TRBJ2-1
CDR3aa: CASSLSGSMFYEQYF; CDR3nt: TGTGCCAGCAGTCTTAGCGGGAGTATGTTCTACGAGCAGTACTTC; d_gene: TRBD2; len: 15; v_gene: TRBV13; abundance: few; j_gene: TRBJ2-7
CDR3aa: CASSPSGGRLVDEQFF; CDR3nt: TGTGCCAGCAGCCCCTCCGGCGGGAGGTTGGTGGATGAGCAGTTCTTC; d_gene: TRBD2; len: 16; v_gene: TRBV7-6; abundance: large; j_gene: TRBJ2-1
CDR3aa: CASSQRDYQSAGAYNEQFF; CDR3nt: TGCGCCAGCAGCCAACGGGACTACCAGAGCGCAGGAGCATACAATGAGCAGTTCTTC; d_gene: TRBD2; len: 19; v_gene: TRBV4-3; abundance: .; j_gene: TRBJ2-1
CDR3aa: CASSFTSSGNTIYF; CDR3nt: TGTGCCAGCAGCTTTACGTCCTCTGGAAACACCATATATTTT; d_gene: .; len: 14; v_gene: TRBV11-2; abundance: many; j_gene: TRBJ1-3
CDR3aa: CASSPGIAGTEQFF; CDR3nt: TGCGCCAGCAGCCCAGGAATAGCGGGAACTGAGCAGTTCTTC; d_gene: TRBD2; len: 14; v_gene: TRBV5-1; abundance: .; j_gene: TRBJ2-1
CDR3aa: CASSDNAGTDYEQYF; CDR3nt: TGTGCCAGCAGTGATAATGCCGGGACAGATTACGAGCAGTACTTC; d_gene: TRBD1; len: 15; v_gene: TRBV7-9; abundance: .; j_gene: TRBJ2-7
CDR3aa: CASRERSNTEAFF; CDR3nt: TGTGCCAGCAGGGAAAGGAGCAACACTGAAGCTTTCTTT; d_gene: .; len: 13; v_gene: TRBV6-4; abundance: many; j_gene: TRBJ1-1
CDR3aa: CASSRELYSNQPQHF; CDR3nt: TGTGCCAGCAGCAGAGAGCTATATAGCAATCAGCCCCAGCATTTT; d_gene: .; len: 15; v_gene: TRBV6-1; abundance: many; j_gene: TRBJ1-5